What follows are 10 T cell receptor beta chains derived from one specimen sequenced in a study of shared clonotypes between healthy human individuals. Produced via immunoSEQ multiplex PCR; TCRdb's table is partial and in-frame only. This sample carries 2,500,000 or so clones, 85% to 95% of them seen once, and the ten largest clones take roughly 0.15%. The sequencing sample was made of naive CD4+ T cells sorted from blood. This sample's subset: CD45RA+ positively selected. The receptors here all came from a man aged 18 to 30 in good health.

The V and J genes are TRBV28 and TRBJ1-6, with 9 bases matching TRBD1. J was trimmed by 6 bases and V by 5 bases; bases with no gene match: 5. The germline gives CDR1 MDHEN, CDR2 SYDVKM. The CDR3 spans 15 residues. The CDR3 DNA follows: TGTGCCAGCAGTCAAGGGGACAGGGTTAATTCACCCCTCCACTTT. Amino acids: CASSQGDRVNSPLHF.

This clone occurred once. This chain connects TRBV28 to TRBJ1-6; no firm D call. Trimming removed 1 base at V and 7 bases at J, with 8 bases between. Germline CDR1 reads MDHEN; CDR2 reads SYDVKM. This CDR3 contains 14 residues. In nucleotides, the CDR3 is TGTGCCAGCAGTTTATCATCCTTAAATTCACCCCTCCACTTT. Its protein is CASSLSSLNSPLHF.

V is TRBV28 and J is TRBJ2-7; the D gene is possibly TRBD1 (6 bases). The V end was cut by 5 bases, the J end by 3 bases, with 17 bases between. This CDR3 comprises 15 residues. Germline CDR1 MDHEN, CDR2 SYDVKM. This chain's CDR3 is CASSPGDGTLYEQYF. As DNA, the CDR3 is TGTGCCAGCAGTCCAGGGGACGGGACACTCTACGAGCAGTACTTC.

The rearrangement links TRBV16 to TRBJ2-7; D ambiguous. Germline V gives CDR1 KGHSY, CDR2 FQNENV. The CDR3 spans 14 residues. Between the trimmed V and J ends, which lost 4 bases and 2 bases, there was a span of 12 bases. This CDR3 reads CASSPPSAAYEQYF. In DNA, the CDR3 is TGTGCCAGCAGCCCCCCCAGCGCGGCCTACGAGCAGTACTTC. The variable domain in full, with the rest retrieved from reference TRBV16 and TRBJ2-7, is GEEVAQTPKHLVRGEGQKAKLYCAPIKGHSYVFWYQQVLKNEFKFLISFQNENVFDETGMPKERFSAKCLPNSPCSLEIQATKLEDSAVYFCASSPPSAAYEQYFGPGTRLTVT.

Concerning this clone: It is unclear where the CDR3 begins or ends on the DNA, so no DNA is shown, and the CDR3 is as TCRdb lists it. V usage is TRBV27 and J usage is TRBJ1-4. Germline lookup yields CDR1 MNHEY and CDR2 SMNVEV (reference sequence). Termini included, the CDR3 measures 13 amino acids. CDR3 amino acids: CASSSSGREKLFF.

The V and J genes are TRBV28 and TRBJ1-1; no definite D call. Germline V CDR1 and CDR2: MDHEN, SYDVKM. The CDR3 consists of 14 residues. V was pared by 2 bases and J by 2 bases, with 9 bases between. This chain's CDR3 is CASSLVRRNTEAFF. In nucleotides, the CDR3 is TGTGCCAGCAGTTTAGTCCGGAGAAACACTGAAGCTTTCTTT.

The genes are TRBV10-3 and TRBJ2-3; D gene uncertain. The length of the CDR3 is 13 residues. The ends were cut back, 4 bases at V and 4 bases at J, with 9 bases in the middle. Germline-derived CDR1 and CDR2 are ENHRY and SYGVKD. The CDR3: CAISVGPADTQYF. DNA of the CDR3: TGTGCCATCAGTGTAGGACCCGCAGATACGCAGTATTTT.

V usage is TRBV5-1 and J usage is TRBJ2-1, with D hard to call. V dropped 2 bases and J dropped 8 bases, with 14 bases sitting between them. This CDR3 has 14 residues. Germline CDR1 reads SGHRS; CDR2 reads YFSETQ. The CDR3 reads CASSFGLPGDEQFF. CDR3 coding DNA: TGCGCCAGCAGCTTCGGGCTCCCGGGCGATGAGCAGTTCTTC.

The genes are TRBV19 and TRBJ2-2; 9 nucleotides line up with TRBD1. The germline V gene has CDR1 LNHDA and CDR2 SQIVND (reference sequence). The length of the CDR3 is 15 residues. The trim removed 6 bases at V and 2 bases at J, leaving 4 bases unmatched. The CDR3 DNA follows: TGTGCCAGTAGGCCGGGACAGGGAAACACCGGGGAGCTGTTTTTT. Protein product: CASRPGQGNTGELFF. Based on the CDR3 plus reference TRBV19 and TRBJ2-2, the full variable domain is DGGITQSPKYLFRKEGQNVTLSCEQNLNHDAMYWYRQDPGQGLRLIYYSQIVNDFQKGDIAEGYSVSREKKESFPLTVTSAQKNPTAFYLCASRPGQGNTGELFFGEGSRLTVL.

The gene calls are TRBV5-1 and TRBJ2-7; no clear D. Trimming left V 3 bases short and J 0 bases short, with 10 bases between. From germline, CDR1 is SGHRS and CDR2 YFSETQ. This CDR3 is built from 14 residues. The CDR3 DNA reads as TGCGCCAGCAGCTCTGTAAGGTCCTCCTACGAGCAGTACTTC. It encodes CASSSVRSSYEQYF.